This T cell receptor beta chain was profiled in a study of blood T cell repertoires in COVID-19. The V end lost 3 bases, the J end lost 5 bases, and 12 bases lay between the germline ends. The germline CDR1 and CDR2 sequences are SGHDT and YYEEEE. The CDR3 has 14 amino acids. Original methodology: Scientists estimated how many nucleated cells there were by amplifying reference gene primers. TCRdb's table, derived via immunoSEQ multiplex PCR, lists solely in-frame clones and lacks some. V, J and clone size were drawn from that table, and D and trimming were deduced from the DNA. The profile covers 350,000 to 550,000 clones, with 70% to 90% appearing a single time and about 2.1% taken by the ten largest.

This TCR was recovered from a woman aged 18-35 years with acute COVID-19. The sequenced sample was PBMCs or T cells enriched from blood (not recorded which). The J gene is TRBJ1-5, the V gene TRBV5-6; tentatively, D is TRBD1 (6 bases). The chain's CDR3 is CASSSGGLDQPQHF. The CDR3, as DNA: TGTGCCAGCAGCTCTGGGGGCCTTGATCAGCCCCAGCATTTT.